This paragraph covers one T cell receptor beta chain sequence. What antigen it recognizes has not been identified. No base qualities exist here, and no much larger clone lies one base off it. These data are taken from a study of cytotoxic CD8 clonotypes in ibrutinib-treated CLL (dated by TCRdb to the early 2020s). Describing the broader study: In this cohort, approximately 14 patients were treatment-naive and about a dozen were relapsed/refractory, while 17 to 18 had unmutated IGHV. Responses were partial in some 24 patients and complete in 2; after median 68 months follow-up, about 14 stayed in remission and 12 progressed. Response samples were taken after a median of 12 months on treatment, ranging from about 6 to 40 months. On average, each sample yielded around 230,000 productive templates and tens of thousands of productive rearrangements. Longitudinal samples were available for about 30% of the 86 trial participants. Cryopreserved peripheral blood mononuclear cells were obtained prior to treatment, at the time of response, and at either disease progression or sustained remission.

Here is what the overall study found, with its caveats: Public clonotypes were rare and either shrank or stayed stable during treatment, and the rise in clonality at ibrutinib response reflected expansion of private clonotypes. Baseline clonality exceeded that of age-matched healthy donors and correlated strongly with circulating CD8+ T-cell counts. Clonality rose at ibrutinib response, remained stable during sustained remission, and dropped back toward baseline at progression. Lymph node repertoires were not examined, and the timing of sampling was not matched between patients in sustained remission and those whose disease progressed.

The V end gives up 5 bases and the J end 11 bases, leaving 7 bases in the junction not matched to a gene. The germline V gene (reference sequence) gives CDR1 as MNHNY and CDR2 as SVGAGI. The CDR3 spans 12 residues, from the cysteine through the phenylalanine. The entry retains the CDR3 DNA only, 36 bases that are in frame from base 1. The goal of deep resolution MiSeq sequencing was a depth between 1 in 1 million and 1 in 200,000 T cells, and coverage averaged 10x per clonotype. The immunoSEQ hsTCRB Kit was used to generate the TCR beta libraries. The paper's processing steps were these. ImmunoSEQ Data Assistant and ImmunoSEQ Analyzer were used for data analysis, and V, D and J genes were assigned according to IMGT definitions. Clonality, which ranges from 0 to 1, was calculated by subtracting the normalized Shannon entropy of productive rearrangement frequencies from one. Public clonotype analysis was restricted to overrepresented clonotypes comprising at least 0.05% of each patient's repertoire. Roughly 12 age-matched healthy donor repertoires from immuneACCESS were used as controls for clonality. The clones in this table, taken by TCRdb from immuneACCESS, are in-frame only. Not every clone is retained; where verified, under half of the shortfall comes from an unresolved V gene, and the cause of the rest is unknown. That table furnishes V, J and clone size, whereas the DNA furnished D and trimming. Recorded for this sample are 9,500 to 15,000 clones; less than 80% of them occurred a single time. The ten largest clones represent approximately 24% of the sample.

For TCR beta library preparation, roughly 2.2 micrograms of genomic DNA were isolated from cryopreserved PBMCs. Longitudinal blood samples from CLL patients on ibrutinib monotherapy were analyzed using high-throughput TCR beta sequencing. Patients were enrolled in a phase 2 open-label single-center ibrutinib monotherapy trial. Sequenced here: PBMCs, sampled before ibrutinib treatment. This receptor was identified in a human donor with chronic lymphocytic leukemia. The rearranged chain carries TRBV6-6 and TRBJ1-1; 8 middle bases align to TRBD1. CDR3 reads: CASSLSGGMAFF. The bases are TGTGCCAGCAGTCTCTCAGGGGGCATGGCTTTCTTT.